A selection of T cell receptor beta chains follows, all from one sample in a study of cytomegalovirus exposure and HLA in healthy donors. The repertoire was sequenced with immunoSEQ multiplex PCR; TCRdb's copy has only in-frame clones and lacks some. The sample holds approximately 100,000 clones, about 79% seen once. The sequencing input was PBMCs. These receptors all stem from a female donor in good health and CMV-seropositive. The CDR3 runs from the conserved cysteine through the conserved F or W. The D gene is left open where the match is weak. Clone size appears in some rows only: once, few, many, or a class for an expanded clone.

>NA|TRBJ2-7|few|TRBV2
TGTGCCAGCAGCACAGGTTACGAGCAGTACTTC
CASSTGYEQYF
>TRBD2|TRBJ2-7|once|TRBV5-6
TGTGCCAGCAGTCTAGTGGGAGGGGCGAGCTACGAGCAGTACTTC
CASSLVGGASYEQYF
>TRBD1|TRBJ1-2|few|TRBV19
TGTGCCAGTAGTACAGCGACAGGGCTGCGGGGCTATGGCTACACCTTC
CASSTATGLRGYGYTF
>TRBD1|TRBJ1-1|NA|TRBV6-1
TGTGCCAGCAGTGGAAAGACAGGGTACACTGAAGCTTTCTTT
CASSGKTGYTEAFF
>NA|TRBJ2-7|NA|TRBV6-5
TGTGCCAGCAGTTACGAGAGAGACACCTACGAGCAGTACTTC
CASSYERDTYEQYF
>NA|TRBJ1-1|NA|TRBV5-1
TGCGCCAGCAGCCCGGACCCCGCCAGGGTTCCTGAAGCTTTCTTT
CASSPDPARVPEAFF
>TRBD1|TRBJ2-3|NA|TRBV9
TGTGCCAGCAGCGCAGGGACAGCTAGCACAGATACGCAGTATTTT
CASSAGTASTDTQYF
>NA|TRBJ1-2|NA|TRBV5-6
TGTGCCAGCAGCGAAAGCTTGGGGCTTTATGGCTACACCTTC
CASSESLGLYGYTF
>TRBD1|TRBJ1-5|NA|TRBV6-6
TGTGCCGAGGGGACAGGGAGGAATCAGCCCCAGCATTTT
CAEGTGRNQPQHF
>TRBD2|TRBJ2-2|NA|TRBV11-3
TGTGCCAGCAGCAAGACTAGCGGGGGGGCCGGCACCGGGGAGCTGTTTTTT
CASSKTSGGAGTGELFF
>NA|TRBJ1-6|NA|TRBV27
TGTGCCAGCAGTCCACTGACAGAGCTGGGTTCACCCCTCCACTTT
CASSPLTELGSPLHF
>TRBD2|TRBJ2-7|NA|TRBV7-2
TGTGCCAGCAGGGCAACTAGCGGGGGCTACGAGCAGTACTTC
CASRATSGGYEQYF
>NA|TRBJ1-2|NA|TRBV6-5
TGTGCCAGCAGTTCCACCCAGAAAAGATACTACACCTTC
CASSSTQKRYYTF
>TRBD1|TRBJ2-2|few|TRBV9
TGTGCCAGCAGCGGGGGACAGGACCAGAACACCGGGGAGCTGTTTTTT
CASSGGQDQNTGELFF
>NA|TRBJ1-2|NA|TRBV5-5
TGTGCCAGCAGCGGACAGCCCGACTATGGCTACACCTTC
CASSGQPDYGYTF
>TRBD2|TRBJ2-3|NA|TRBV11-2
TGTGCCAGCAGCTTTTGGGGTTCGGGGGGGAGCACAGATACGCAGTATTTT
CASSFWGSGGSTDTQYF
>TRBD1|TRBJ2-1|NA|TRBV10-2
TGCGCCAGCAAGGGACAGGGGTACAATGAGCAGTTCTTC
CASKGQGYNEQFF
>TRBD1|TRBJ2-6|NA|TRBV4-2
TGTGCCAGCAGCCCGGACAGGGACTCACCCTCTGGGGCCAACGTCCTGACTTTC
CASSPDRDSPSGANVLTF
>NA|TRBJ2-6|few|TRBV29-1
TGCAGCGTGCAGGCAGGGTCCCCCTCTGGGGCCAACGTCCTGACTTTC
CSVQAGSPSGANVLTF
>TRBD1|TRBJ1-6|few|TRBV27
TGTGCCAGCAGTGATGACAGGGGTCTCTACTCCTATAATTCACCCCTCCACTTT
CASSDDRGLYSYNSPLHF
>TRBD2|TRBJ2-3|NA|TRBV7-2
TGTGCCAGCAGCTTTGCGGGGGGGCCGGGTGATACGCAGTATTTT
CASSFAGGPGDTQYF
>TRBD1|TRBJ1-1|once|TRBV11-2
TGTGCCAGCAGCTTAGATGACAGGGCGGCCACTGAAGCTTTCTTT
CASSLDDRAATEAFF
>TRBD1|TRBJ2-1|NA|TRBV7-9
TGTGCCAGCAGCGCCACAGGGGGCCTTGTCCCCTACAATGAGCAGTTCTTC
CASSATGGLVPYNEQFF
>TRBD2|TRBJ2-5|NA|TRBV10-3
TGTGCCATCAGAGGTAGCGGGGGACAAGAGACCCAGTACTTC
CAIRGSGGQETQYF
>TRBD2|TRBJ2-7|NA|TRBV18
TGTGCCAGCTCACCTAGACCGACTAGCGGGAGGGCTTACGAGCAGTACTTC
CASSPRPTSGRAYEQYF
>NA|TRBJ1-3|NA|TRBV19
TGTGCCACGCACATCCCGGGCAGGGTTGGAAACACCATATATTTT
CATHIPGRVGNTIYF
>TRBD2|TRBJ2-7|NA|TRBV14
TGTGCCAGCAGCCAAGCCGCTAGCGGGAGTTCCGAGCAGTACTTC
CASSQAASGSSEQYF
>NA|TRBJ2-6|NA|TRBV5-8
TGTGCCAGCAGCTCAAGGGGCTCTGGGGCCAACGTCCTGACTTTC
CASSSRGSGANVLTF
>NA|TRBJ2-1|NA|TRBV30
TGTGCCTGGAGCCTCACTCAACCTAGCTCCTACAATGAGCAGTTCTTC
CAWSLTQPSSYNEQFF
>NA|TRBJ2-7|NA|TRBV2
TGTGCCAGCAGTGACAGGGGCCACGAGCAGTACTTC
CASSDRGHEQYF
>NA|TRBJ2-1|once|TRBV4-1
TGCGCCAGCAGCCAAGATGAGGCCAGGCAGGGTTGGCAGTTCTTC
CASSQDEARQGWQFF
>TRBD2|TRBJ2-1|NA|TRBV30
TGTGCCTGGATGTCGAGCGGGAGGAATGAGCAGTTCTTC
CAWMSSGRNEQFF
>TRBD1|TRBJ2-6|NA|TRBV30
TGTGCCTGGAGCGAGGGACAGCCTGGGGCCAACGTCCTGACTTTC
CAWSEGQPGANVLTF
>NA|TRBJ2-1|few|TRBV29-1
TGCAGCGTCAGGGTGCTAAAGGAGCAGTTCTTC
CSVRVLKEQFF
>NA|TRBJ1-4|NA|TRBV30
TGTGCCTGGAGTTTAGAGGGTACTAATGAAAAACTGTTTTTT
CAWSLEGTNEKLFF
>NA|TRBJ2-1|NA|TRBV14
TGTGCCAGCAGCCCAAGGGGGGGCGGTGAGCAGTTCTTC
CASSPRGGGEQFF
>NA|TRBJ2-7|NA|TRBV29-1
TGCAGCGTTGAAGTAACGGGCGAGCAGTACTTC
CSVEVTGEQYF
>TRBD1|TRBJ1-2|few|TRBV4-3
TGCGCCAGCAGCCAAGAAGGGGGCGCCTATGGCTACACCTTC
CASSQEGGAYGYTF
>NA|TRBJ1-5|NA|TRBV27
TGTGCCAGCAGTCCCTCCTATAGCAATCAGCCCCAGCATTTT
CASSPSYSNQPQHF
>NA|TRBJ2-3|NA|TRBV6-5
TGTGCCAGCAGCAACTCGGGTACGCAGTATTTT
CASSNSGTQYF
>TRBD2|TRBJ2-7|once|TRBV2
TGTGCCAGCCGGAGCGGACTAGCGGGCTCCTACGAGCAGTACTTC
CASRSGLAGSYEQYF